The subject of this entry is one T cell receptor (beta chain). Researchers made TCR beta libraries by using iRepertoire HTBI primers and running Arm-PCR on CDR3 regions. How the authors handled the data: Detected in the samples were 62 TRBV and approximately 14 TRBJ segments. Each CDR3 protein is one row after TCRdb ran MiXCR on the multiplex PCR reads. The V and J calls were determined by TCRdb, not by the authors. Of approximately 540,000 distinct CDR3 sequences in the sample, approximately 12% were seen once. The time point here: newly diagnosed GD, antithyroid drugs for less than 3 months. PBMC-derived RNA was used for the TCR library. This sample stems from a study of regulatory T cells in long-lasting Graves disease. This sample also belongs to another study, concerning T cells in Graves' hyperthyroidism and ophthalmopathy. That paper adds: Patients were excluded because of uncontrolled infection, other autoimmune disease, pregnancy or lactation.

This sample comprised peripheral blood mononuclear cells (PBMCs), obtained at new diagnosis, from a patient treated with antithyroid drugs. This sequence was found in a woman between 25 and 40 years old with Graves disease.

The CDR3 here is CASSFRDTDFLSGANVLTF. CDR3 in DNA: TGTGCCAGCTCATTCCGGGACACCGACTTCCTCTCTGGGGCCAACGTCCTGACTTTC. The rearrangement joins TRBV18 to TRBJ2-6; D might be TRBD1 (6 bases). The V end lost 5 bases, the J end lost 0 bases, and 20 bases lay between the germline ends. Germline V gene data show CDR1 as KGHSH and CDR2 as LQKENI. This CDR3 spans 19 amino acids.